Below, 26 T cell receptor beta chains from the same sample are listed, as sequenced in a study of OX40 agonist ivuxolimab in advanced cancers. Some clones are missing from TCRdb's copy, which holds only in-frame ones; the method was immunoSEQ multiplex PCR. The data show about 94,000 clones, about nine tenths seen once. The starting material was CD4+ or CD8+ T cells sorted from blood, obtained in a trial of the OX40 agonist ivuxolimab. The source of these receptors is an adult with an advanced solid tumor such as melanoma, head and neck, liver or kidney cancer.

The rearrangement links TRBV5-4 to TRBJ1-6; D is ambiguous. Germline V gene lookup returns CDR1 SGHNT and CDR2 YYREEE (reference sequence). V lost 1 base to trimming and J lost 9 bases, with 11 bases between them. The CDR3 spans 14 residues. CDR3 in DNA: TGTGCCAGCAGCTTGCGGGGAATAGGTTCACCCCTCCACTTT. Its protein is CASSLRGIGSPLHF.

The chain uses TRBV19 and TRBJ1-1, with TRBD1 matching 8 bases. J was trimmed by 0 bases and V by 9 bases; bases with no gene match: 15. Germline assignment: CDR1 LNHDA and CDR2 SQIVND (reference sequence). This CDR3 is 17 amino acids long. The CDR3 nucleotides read TGTGCCAGAACGCGGCAATGGACAGGGAAAATGAACACTGAAGCTTTCTTT. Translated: CARTRQWTGKMNTEAFF. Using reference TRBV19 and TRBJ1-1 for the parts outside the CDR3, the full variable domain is DGGITQSPKYLFRKEGQNVTLSCEQNLNHDAMYWYRQDPGQGLRLIYYSQIVNDFQKGDIAEGYSVSREKKESFPLTVTSAQKNPTAFYLCARTRQWTGKMNTEAFFGQGTRLTVV.

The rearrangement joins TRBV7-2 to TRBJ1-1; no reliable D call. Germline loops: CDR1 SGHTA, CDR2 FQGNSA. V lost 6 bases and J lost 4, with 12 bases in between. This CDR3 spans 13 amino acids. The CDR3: CASRSLTGTEAFF. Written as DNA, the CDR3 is TGTGCCAGCAGGTCCTTGACCGGCACTGAAGCTTTCTTT.

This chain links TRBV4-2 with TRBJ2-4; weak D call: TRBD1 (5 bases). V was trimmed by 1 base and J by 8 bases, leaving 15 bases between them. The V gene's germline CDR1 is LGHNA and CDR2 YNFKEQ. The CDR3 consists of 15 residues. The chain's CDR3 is CASSQAVRGPDIQYF. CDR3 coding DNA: TGTGCCAGCAGCCAAGCAGTTAGGGGTCCAGACATTCAGTACTTC.

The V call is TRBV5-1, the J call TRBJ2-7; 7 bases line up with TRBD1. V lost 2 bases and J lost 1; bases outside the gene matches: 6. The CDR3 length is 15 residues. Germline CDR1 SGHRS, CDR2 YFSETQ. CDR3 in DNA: TGCGCCAGCAGCTTACAGGGGCGCCAATCCTACGAGCAGTACTTC. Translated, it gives CASSLQGRQSYEQYF.

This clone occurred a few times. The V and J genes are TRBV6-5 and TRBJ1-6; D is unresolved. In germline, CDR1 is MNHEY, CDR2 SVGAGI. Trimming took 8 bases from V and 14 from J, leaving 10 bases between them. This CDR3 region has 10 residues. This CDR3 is CASPPATLHF. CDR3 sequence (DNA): TGTGCCAGCCCTCCGGCTACCCTCCACTTT.

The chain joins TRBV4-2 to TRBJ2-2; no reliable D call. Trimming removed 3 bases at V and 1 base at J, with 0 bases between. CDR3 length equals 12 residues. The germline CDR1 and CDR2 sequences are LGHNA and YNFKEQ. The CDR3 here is CASSQNTGELFF. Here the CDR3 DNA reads TGTGCCAGCAGCCAGAACACCGGGGAGCTGTTTTTT.

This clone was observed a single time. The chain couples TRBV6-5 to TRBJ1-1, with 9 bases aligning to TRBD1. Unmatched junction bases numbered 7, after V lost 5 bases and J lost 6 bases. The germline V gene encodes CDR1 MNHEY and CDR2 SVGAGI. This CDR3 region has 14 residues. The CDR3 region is CASSPRTGASEAFF. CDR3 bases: TGTGCCAGCAGTCCGCGGACAGGGGCTTCTGAAGCTTTCTTT.

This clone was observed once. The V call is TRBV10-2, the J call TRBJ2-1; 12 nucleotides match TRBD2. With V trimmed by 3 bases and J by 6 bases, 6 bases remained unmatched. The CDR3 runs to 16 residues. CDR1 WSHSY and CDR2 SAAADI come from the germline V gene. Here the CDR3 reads CASSEATSGGSNEQFF. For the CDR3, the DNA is TGCGCCAGCAGTGAAGCGACTAGCGGGGGAAGCAATGAGCAGTTCTTC.

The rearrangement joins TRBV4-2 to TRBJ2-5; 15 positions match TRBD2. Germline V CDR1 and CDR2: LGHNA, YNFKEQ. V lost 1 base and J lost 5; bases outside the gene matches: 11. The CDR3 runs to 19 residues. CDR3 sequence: CASSQGGLAGGRGKETQYF. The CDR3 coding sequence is TGTGCCAGCAGCCAAGGGGGACTAGCGGGGGGCCGCGGGAAGGAGACCCAGTACTTC.

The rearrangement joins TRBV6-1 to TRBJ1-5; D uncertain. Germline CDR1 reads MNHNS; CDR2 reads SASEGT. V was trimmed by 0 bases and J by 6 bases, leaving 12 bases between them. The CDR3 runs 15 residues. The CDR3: CASSEAWAARQPQHF. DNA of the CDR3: TGTGCCAGCAGTGAAGCGTGGGCGGCCCGTCAGCCCCAGCATTTT.

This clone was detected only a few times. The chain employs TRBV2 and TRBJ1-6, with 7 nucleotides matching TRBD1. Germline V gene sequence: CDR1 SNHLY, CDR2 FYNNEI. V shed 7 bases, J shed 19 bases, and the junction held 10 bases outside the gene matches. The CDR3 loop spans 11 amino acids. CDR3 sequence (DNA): TGTGCCAGCAAGATCAGGGGGGGCGGTCACTTT. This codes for CASKIRGGGHF.

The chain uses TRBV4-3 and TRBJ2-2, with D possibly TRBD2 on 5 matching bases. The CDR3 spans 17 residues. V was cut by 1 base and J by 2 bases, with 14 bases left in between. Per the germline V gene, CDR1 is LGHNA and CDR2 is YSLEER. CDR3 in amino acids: CASSQARGGINTGELFF. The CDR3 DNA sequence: TGCGCCAGCAGCCAAGCCCGGGGTGGGATAAACACCGGGGAGCTGTTTTTT.

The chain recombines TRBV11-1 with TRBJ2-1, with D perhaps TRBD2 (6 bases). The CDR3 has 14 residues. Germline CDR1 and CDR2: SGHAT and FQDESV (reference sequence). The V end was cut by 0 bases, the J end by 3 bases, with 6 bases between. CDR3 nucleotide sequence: TGTGCCAGCAGCTTAGCGGGGGGCTACAATGAGCAGTTCTTC. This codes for CASSLAGGYNEQFF. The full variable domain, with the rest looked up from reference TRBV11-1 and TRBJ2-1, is EAEVAQSPRYKITEKSQAVAFWCDPISGHATLYWYRQILGQGPELLVQFQDESVVDDSQLPKDRFSAERLKGVDSTLKIQPAELGDSAMYLCASSLAGGYNEQFFGPGTRLTVL.

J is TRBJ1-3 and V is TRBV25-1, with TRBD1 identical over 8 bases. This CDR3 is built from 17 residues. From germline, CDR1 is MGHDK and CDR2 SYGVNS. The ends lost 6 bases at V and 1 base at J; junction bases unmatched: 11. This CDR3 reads CASSKAQGAGSGNTIYF. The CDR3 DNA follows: TGTGCCAGCAGCAAAGCCCAGGGGGCTGGGTCTGGAAACACCATATATTTT.

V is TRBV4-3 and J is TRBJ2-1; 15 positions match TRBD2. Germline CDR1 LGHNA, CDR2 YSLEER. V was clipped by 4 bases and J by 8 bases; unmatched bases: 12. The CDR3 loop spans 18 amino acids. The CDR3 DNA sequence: TGCGCCAGCAGCCGGACTAGCGGGGGGGGCCTTTTTTTCCATGAGCAGTTCTTC. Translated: CASSRTSGGGLFFHEQFF.

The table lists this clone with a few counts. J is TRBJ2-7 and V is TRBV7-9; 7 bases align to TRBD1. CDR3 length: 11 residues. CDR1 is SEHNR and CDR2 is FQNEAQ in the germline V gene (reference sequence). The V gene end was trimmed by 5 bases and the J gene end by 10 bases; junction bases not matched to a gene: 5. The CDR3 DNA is TGTGCCAGCAGCCCCCGGGACAGACAGTACTTC. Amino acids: CASSPRDRQYF.

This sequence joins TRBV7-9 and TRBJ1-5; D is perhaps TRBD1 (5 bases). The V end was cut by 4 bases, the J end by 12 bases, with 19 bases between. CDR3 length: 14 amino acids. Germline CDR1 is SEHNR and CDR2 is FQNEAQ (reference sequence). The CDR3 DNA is TGTGCCAGCAGCTCCAAAAATAGCTGGGGGGACCAGCATTTT. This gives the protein CASSSKNSWGDQHF.

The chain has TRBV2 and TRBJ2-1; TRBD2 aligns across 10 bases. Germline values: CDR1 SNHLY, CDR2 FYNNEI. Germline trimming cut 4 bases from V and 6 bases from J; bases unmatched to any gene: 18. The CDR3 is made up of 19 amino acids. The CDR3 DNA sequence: TGTGCCAGCAGTGGCTTGGAGCGGGGGGGCCTCCCAAGGGTCAATGAGCAGTTCTTC. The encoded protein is CASSGLERGGLPRVNEQFF.

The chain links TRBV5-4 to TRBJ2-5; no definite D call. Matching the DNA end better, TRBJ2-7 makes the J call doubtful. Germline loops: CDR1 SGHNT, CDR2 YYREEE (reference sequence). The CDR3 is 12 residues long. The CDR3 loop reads CASSWDTYEQYF. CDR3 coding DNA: TGTGCCAGCAGCTGGGATACCTACGAGCAGTACTTC.

The CDR3 region has the DNA TGTGCTAGTGGTTTGGAGCAGGGGGCTTACGAGCAGTACTTC. This sequence encodes CASGLEQGAYEQYF. This chain links TRBV12-5 with TRBJ2-7; 8 bases map to TRBD1. From germline, CDR1 is LGHNT and CDR2 FRNRAP. The CDR3 is made up of 14 amino acids. Trimming at V came to 1 base and at J to 4 bases, leaving 3 bases not matched to a gene. The variable domain in full, completed from reference TRBV12-5 and TRBJ2-7, reads DARVTQTPRHKVTEMGQEVTMRCQPILGHNTVFWYRQTMMQGLELLAYFRNRAPLDDSGMPKDRFSAEMPDATLATLKIQPSEPRDSAVYFCASGLEQGAYEQYFGPGTRLTVT.

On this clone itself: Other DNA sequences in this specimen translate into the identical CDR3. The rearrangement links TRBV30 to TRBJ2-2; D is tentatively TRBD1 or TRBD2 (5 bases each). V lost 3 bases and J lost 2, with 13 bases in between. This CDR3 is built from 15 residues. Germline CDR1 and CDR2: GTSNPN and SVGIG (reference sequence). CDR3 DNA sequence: TGTGCCTGGAGGAGAGGGGCGGGCAACACCGGGGAGCTGTTTTTT. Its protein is CAWRRGAGNTGELFF.

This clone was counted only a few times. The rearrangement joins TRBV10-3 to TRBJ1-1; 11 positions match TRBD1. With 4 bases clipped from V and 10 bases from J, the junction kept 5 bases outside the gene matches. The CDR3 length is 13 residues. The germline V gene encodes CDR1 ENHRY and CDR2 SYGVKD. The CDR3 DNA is TGTGCCATCAGTGGGGACAGGGGGTTCGCAGCTTTCTTT. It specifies CAISGDRGFAAFF.

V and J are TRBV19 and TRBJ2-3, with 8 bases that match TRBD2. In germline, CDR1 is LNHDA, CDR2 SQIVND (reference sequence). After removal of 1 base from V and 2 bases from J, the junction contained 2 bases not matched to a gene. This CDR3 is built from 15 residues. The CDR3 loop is CASSIGRGATDTQYF. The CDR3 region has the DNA TGTGCCAGTAGTATAGGGCGGGGGGCCACAGATACGCAGTATTTT.

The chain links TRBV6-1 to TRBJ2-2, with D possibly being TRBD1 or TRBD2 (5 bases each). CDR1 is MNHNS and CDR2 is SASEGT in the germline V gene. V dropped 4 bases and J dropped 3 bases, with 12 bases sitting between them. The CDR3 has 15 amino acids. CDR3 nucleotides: TGTGCCAGCAGTGGCCTGAGGGGAGACACCGGGGAGCTGTTTTTT. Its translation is CASSGLRGDTGELFF.

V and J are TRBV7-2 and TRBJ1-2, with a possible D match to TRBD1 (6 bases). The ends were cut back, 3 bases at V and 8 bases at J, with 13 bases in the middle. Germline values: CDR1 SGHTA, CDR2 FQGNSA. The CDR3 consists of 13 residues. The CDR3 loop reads CASSFTGSYGYTF. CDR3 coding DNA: TGTGCCAGCAGCTTTACAGGGTCCTACGGCTACACCTTC. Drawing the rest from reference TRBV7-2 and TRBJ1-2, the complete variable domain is GAGVSQSPSNKVTEKGKDVELRCDPISGHTALYWYRQSLGQGLEFLIYFQGNSAPDKSGLPSDRFSAERTGGSVSTLTIQRTQQEDSAVYLCASSFTGSYGYTFGSGTRLTVV.